The rows below give T cell receptor beta chains drawn from one sample of a study of T cell responses to AZD1222 COVID-19 vaccine. TCRdb's copy holds only in-frame clones and misses some; the assay was immunoSEQ multiplex PCR. The sample contains about 94,000 clones, roughly 88% of which appear only once. The sequenced sample was peripheral blood, obtained 28 days after the second AZD1222 dose. The receptors were sampled from an adult who received the AZD1222 COVID-19 vaccine. The conserved cysteine and the conserved F or W are not part of the CDR3 here.

v_gene: TRBV20-1
j_gene: TRBJ2-7
CDR3aa: SARGAYEQY

v_gene: TRBV7-2
j_gene: TRBJ1-5
CDR3aa: ASSLQGGNSNQPQH

v_gene: TRBV7-2
j_gene: TRBJ2-1
CDR3aa: ASSLGGGQF

v_gene: TRBV11-1
j_gene: TRBJ2-1
CDR3aa: ASSLAGGPYNEQF

v_gene: TRBV3-1/TRBV3-2
j_gene: TRBJ2-1
CDR3aa: ASSLAVEQF

v_gene: TRBV30
j_gene: TRBJ2-7
CDR3aa: AWRSTGYEY

v_gene: TRBV27
j_gene: TRBJ2-7
CDR3aa: ASSPGQGKSHEQY

v_gene: TRBV2
j_gene: TRBJ1-2
CDR3aa: ASSEEGDGYT

v_gene: TRBV19
j_gene: TRBJ2-2
CDR3aa: ASKFPGLAVTGELF

v_gene: TRBV3-1/TRBV3-2
j_gene: TRBJ2-7
CDR3aa: ASSPWEGRSYEQY

v_gene: TRBV3-1/TRBV3-2
j_gene: TRBJ1-2
CDR3aa: ASSPSGSDYGYT

v_gene: TRBV3-1/TRBV3-2
j_gene: TRBJ1-1
CDR3aa: ASSQRKTGRATEAF

v_gene: TRBV18
j_gene: TRBJ1-4
CDR3aa: ASSPRVDRTVREKLF

v_gene: TRBV15
j_gene: TRBJ1-1
CDR3aa: ATSRDHQETEAF

v_gene: TRBV9
j_gene: TRBJ2-1
CDR3aa: ASSAYGSYNEQF

v_gene: TRBV19
j_gene: TRBJ1-2
CDR3aa: ASLTGKDGYT

v_gene: TRBV5-8
j_gene: TRBJ1-5
CDR3aa: ASSPRVGNQPQH

v_gene: TRBV12-5
j_gene: TRBJ2-2
CDR3aa: ASGLFPAANTGELF

v_gene: TRBV5-6
j_gene: TRBJ1-2
CDR3aa: ASSYYGTPHGYT

v_gene: TRBV29-1
j_gene: TRBJ2-3
CDR3aa: SVASGYTDTQY

v_gene: TRBV7-2
j_gene: TRBJ1-5
CDR3aa: ASSDSSAGQANNQPQH

v_gene: TRBV5-1
j_gene: TRBJ2-5
CDR3aa: ASSLVPSGQETQY

v_gene: TRBV9
j_gene: TRBJ1-3
CDR3aa: ASSVATGSYSGNTIY

v_gene: TRBV9
j_gene: TRBJ2-5
CDR3aa: ASSVTGARETQY

v_gene: TRBV18
j_gene: TRBJ1-1
CDR3aa: ASSPAAGPNTEAF

v_gene: TRBV29-1
j_gene: TRBJ2-3
CDR3aa: SVRWTSAPTDTQY

v_gene: TRBV6-5
j_gene: TRBJ2-7
CDR3aa: ASRARSSYEQY

v_gene: TRBV15
j_gene: TRBJ1-3
CDR3aa: ATGRGQMAGNTIY

v_gene: TRBV29-1
j_gene: TRBJ1-5
CDR3aa: SVEPGGNQPQH

v_gene: TRBV30
j_gene: TRBJ1-6
CDR3aa: AWSLERLLH

v_gene: TRBV5-8
j_gene: TRBJ2-1
CDR3aa: ASNSLAGGFEQF

v_gene: TRBV5-1
j_gene: TRBJ1-1
CDR3aa: ASSLGGGTEAF

v_gene: TRBV19
j_gene: TRBJ2-5
CDR3aa: ASSISGGQETQY

v_gene: TRBV15
j_gene: TRBJ2-4
CDR3aa: ATSRGGAKNIQY

v_gene: TRBV19
j_gene: TRBJ2-3
CDR3aa: ASRQGFFTDTQY

v_gene: TRBV5-1
j_gene: TRBJ2-5
CDR3aa: ASRRQETQY

v_gene: TRBV30
j_gene: TRBJ1-1
CDR3aa: AWSGGYGAF

v_gene: TRBV2
j_gene: TRBJ2-5
CDR3aa: ASSPTSFGETQY

v_gene: TRBV6-5
j_gene: TRBJ1-1
CDR3aa: ASTGIAEAF

v_gene: TRBV7-2
j_gene: TRBJ1-1
CDR3aa: ASIWGPDPIAF

v_gene: TRBV4-3
j_gene: TRBJ2-1
CDR3aa: ASSQGAGTREQF

v_gene: TRBV10-3
j_gene: TRBJ1-1
CDR3aa: AISDTAEENTEAF

v_gene: TRBV5-1
j_gene: TRBJ1-3
CDR3aa: ASSRDSSGNTIY

v_gene: TRBV10-3
j_gene: TRBJ1-3
CDR3aa: AIREGPGSGNTIY

v_gene: TRBV10-3
j_gene: TRBJ2-1
CDR3aa: AISLAGVDNEQF

v_gene: TRBV15
j_gene: TRBJ1-4
CDR3aa: ATETTTNEKLF

v_gene: TRBV5-1
j_gene: TRBJ1-2
CDR3aa: ASRAGTGVENYGYT

v_gene: TRBV19
j_gene: TRBJ1-5
CDR3aa: ASSIVAGPQH

v_gene: TRBV7-2
j_gene: TRBJ2-1
CDR3aa: ASSLSWERDNEQF

v_gene: TRBV7-9
j_gene: TRBJ1-6
CDR3aa: ASSFDLGKSPLH

v_gene: TRBV5-1
j_gene: TRBJ2-2
CDR3aa: ASSLQEAGTGELF

v_gene: TRBV5-1
j_gene: TRBJ2-2
CDR3aa: ASSLEANTGELF

v_gene: TRBV9
j_gene: TRBJ2-3
CDR3aa: ASSVAGGPPDTQY

v_gene: TRBV6-6
j_gene: TRBJ1-6
CDR3aa: ASSYSDLNNSPLH

v_gene: TRBV12-3/TRBV12-4
j_gene: TRBJ1-1
CDR3aa: AIMGRTVAEAF

v_gene: TRBV10-1
j_gene: TRBJ1-1
CDR3aa: ASRDSSGVTEAF

v_gene: TRBV5-8
j_gene: TRBJ2-7
CDR3aa: ASSLISEQY

v_gene: TRBV28
j_gene: TRBJ1-6
CDR3aa: ASSFPHIH